This is a list of T cell receptor beta chains from one sample in a study of blood T cells in healthy people across ages. TCRdb recomputed calls from the 5' RACE reads with MiXCR, one row per CDR3 protein. The sample shows around 1,000,000 distinct CDR3 sequences, about 25% of them seen only once. Separately, the same data were catalogued under a study of T cells of mothers and their children.

The sequencing input was blood. Source of these receptors: a girl aged 2-10 years in good health. Each CDR3 is given with its conserved first and last residue. A D gene is named only where the DNA matches it firmly. Expanded clones are given a class, and other clones once, few, many or no size at all.

size,V,J,D,CDR3,DNA
NA,TRBV29-1,TRBJ1-1,NA,CSVEDAEWTEPNTEAFF,TGCAGCGTTGAAGACGCGGAATGGACAGAGCCGAACACTGAAGCTTTCTTT
NA,TRBV20-1,TRBJ1-3,NA,CSAFGQPSGNTIYF,TGCAGTGCTTTCGGACAGCCCTCTGGAAACACCATATATTTT
NA,TRBV15,TRBJ1-2,NA,CATSRDRGRPTYGYTF,TGTGCCACCAGCAGAGATCGGGGACGGCCCACCTATGGCTACACCTTC
NA,TRBV12-3/TRBV12-4,TRBJ2-7,NA,CASSLGPGKDEQYF,TGTGCCAGCAGTTTGGGTCCAGGGAAGGACGAGCAGTACTTC
NA,TRBV6-1,TRBJ2-4,TRBD2,CASRPTSGPPGDKNIQYF,TGTGCCAGCAGACCGACTAGCGGCCCCCCTGGGGACAAAAACATTCAGTACTTC
few,TRBV27,TRBJ2-2,TRBD2,CASSLAGGLGELFF,TGTGCCAGCAGCTTAGCGGGGGGGCTCGGGGAGCTGTTTTTT
NA,TRBV6-5,TRBJ1-2,NA,CASSYGAGYGYTF,TGTGCCAGCAGTTACGGGGCAGGTTATGGCTACACCTTC
NA,TRBV12-3/TRBV12-4,TRBJ1-1,NA,CASSLSGVPEAFF,TGTGCCAGCAGTCTCTCAGGGGTTCCTGAAGCTTTCTTT
NA,TRBV20-1,TRBJ2-5,TRBD2,CSVGTSGAGLQETQYF,TGCAGCGTAGGGACTAGCGGGGCAGGACTCCAAGAGACCCAGTACTTC
few,TRBV9,TRBJ2-5,TRBD1,CASSGRFDRGSETQYF,TGTGCCAGCAGCGGACGATTTGACAGGGGGAGCGAGACCCAGTACTTC
many,TRBV11-2,TRBJ2-5,TRBD2,CASSPRTSGETQYF,TGTGCCAGCAGCCCCCGGACTAGCGGGGAGACCCAGTACTTC
NA,TRBV29-1,TRBJ2-1,NA,CSVVLYFGGEQFF,TGCAGCGTTGTCTTGTACTTTGGGGGTGAGCAGTTCTTC
NA,TRBV10-3,TRBJ2-5,NA,CAITGGPQETQYF,TGTGCCATCACCGGGGGGCCCCAAGAGACCCAGTACTTC
NA,TRBV20-1,TRBJ2-3,NA,CSARVTSSTDTQYF,TGCAGTGCCAGAGTGACTTCTAGCACAGATACGCAGTATTTT
NA,TRBV7-9,TRBJ1-2,NA,CASSLLTDYGYTF,TGTGCCAGCAGCTTATTAACAGACTATGGCTACACCTTC
few,TRBV5-1,TRBJ2-1,NA,CASTGSPGGGSYNEQFF,TGCGCCAGCACCGGATCACCCGGGGGCGGCTCCTACAATGAGCAGTTCTTC
few,TRBV10-1,TRBJ2-3,NA,CASSEGRVPDTQYF,TGCGCCAGCAGTGAGGGAAGGGTCCCAGATACGCAGTATTTT
few,TRBV18,TRBJ2-1,NA,CASESRDPSSYNEQFF,TGTGCCAGCGAATCCCGGGACCCTAGCTCCTACAATGAGCAGTTCTTC
NA,TRBV12-3/TRBV12-4,TRBJ2-5,NA,CASRQGGLQTQYF,TGTGCCAGCAGACAGGGAGGGCTTCAGACCCAGTACTTC
few,TRBV28,TRBJ1-5,TRBD1,CASSLQGGHQPQHF,TGTGCCAGCAGCCTTCAGGGGGGTCATCAGCCCCAGCATTTT
few,TRBV7-2,TRBJ2-7,NA,CASSLGGYGRESTYEQYF,TGTGCCAGCAGCTTAGGAGGTTATGGTAGGGAGTCGACCTACGAGCAGTACTTC
few,TRBV20-1,TRBJ2-5,TRBD2,CSSRGGTETQYF,TGCAGTTCGCGGGGGGGCACAGAGACCCAGTACTTC
few,TRBV29-1,TRBJ2-1,TRBD1,CSVVDRARDNEQFF,TGCAGCGTAGTAGACAGGGCAAGGGACAATGAGCAGTTTTTC
few,TRBV27,TRBJ2-2,NA,CASSLAYGLTGELFF,TGTGCCAGCAGTTTGGCTTACGGGCTCACCGGGGAGCTGTTTTTT
NA,TRBV6-1,TRBJ2-7,TRBD1,CASSWTGGVYEQYF,TGTGCCAGCAGTTGGACAGGGGGCGTTTACGAGCAGTACTTC
NA,TRBV4-3,TRBJ2-1,NA,CASSQEYGETFF,TGCGCCAGCAGCCAAGAATACGGGGAAACGTTCTTC
NA,TRBV11-2,TRBJ2-5,TRBD2,CASSMTSEEETQYF,TGTGCCAGCAGCATGACTAGCGAAGAAGAGACCCAGTACTTC
NA,TRBV2,TRBJ2-2,TRBD2,CARDTRGELSPGELFF,TGTGCCAGAGATACTCGGGGGGAACTGTCCCCCGGGGAGCTGTTTTTT
many,TRBV7-9,TRBJ1-1,NA,CASSPGTTEAFF,TGTGCCAGCAGCCCGGGGACTACTGAAGCTTTCTTT
NA,TRBV3-1,TRBJ2-3,TRBD2,CASSQVGGRTTDTQYF,TGTGCCAGCAGCCAAGTCGGCGGGAGGACGACAGATACGCAGTATTTT
NA,TRBV28,TRBJ2-5,TRBD2,CASSGGGLAGQAAQYF,TGTGCCAGCAGTGGAGGGGGACTAGCGGGGCAGGCGGCCCAGTACTTC
few,TRBV6-5,TRBJ1-2,TRBD1,CASSYSISGGYSGYTF,TGTGCCAGCAGTTACTCGATATCAGGGGGCTATAGTGGCTACACCTTC